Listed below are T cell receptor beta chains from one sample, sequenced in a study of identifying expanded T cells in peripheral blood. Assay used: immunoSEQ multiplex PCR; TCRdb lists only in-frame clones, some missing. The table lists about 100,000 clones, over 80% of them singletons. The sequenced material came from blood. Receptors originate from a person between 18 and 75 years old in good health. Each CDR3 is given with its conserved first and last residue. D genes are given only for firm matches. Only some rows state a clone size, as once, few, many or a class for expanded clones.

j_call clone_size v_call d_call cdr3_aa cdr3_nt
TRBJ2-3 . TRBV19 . CASSSTPGARTDTQYF TGTGCCAGTAGTAGCACCCCAGGGGCTAGGACAGATACGCAGTATTTT
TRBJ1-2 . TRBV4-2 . CASSQGSTVSYGYTF TGTGCCAGCAGCCAAGGATCAACAGTGAGCTATGGCTACACCTTC
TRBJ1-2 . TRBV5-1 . CASSLAPNMEQGYGYTF TGCGCCAGCAGCTTGGCCCCCAACATGGAACAGGGCTATGGCTACACCTTC
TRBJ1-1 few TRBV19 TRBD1 CASSRGQGFGTEAFF TGTGCCAGTAGTAGGGGACAGGGATTTGGCACTGAAGCTTTCTTT
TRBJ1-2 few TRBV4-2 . CASSQKTDYGYTF TGTGCCAGCAGCCAGAAAACGGACTATGGCTACACCTTC
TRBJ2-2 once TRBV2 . CASSWDNDTGELFF TGTGCCAGCAGTTGGGACAATGACACCGGGGAGCTGTTTTTT
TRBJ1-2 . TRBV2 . CASREGDYGYTF TGTGCCAGCAGAGAAGGGGACTATGGCTACACCTTC
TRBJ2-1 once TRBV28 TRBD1 CASRRGRGQFF TGTGCCAGCAGGAGGGGGCGCGGGCAGTTCTTC
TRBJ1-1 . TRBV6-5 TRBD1 CASSYPGQIKAFF TGTGCCAGCAGTTACCCGGGACAGATCAAAGCTTTCTTT
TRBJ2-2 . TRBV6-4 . CASSPGATNTGELFF TGTGCCAGCAGTCCCGGAGCGACGAACACCGGGGAGCTGTTTTTT
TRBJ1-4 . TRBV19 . CATGGRTNNEKLFF TGTGCCACCGGAGGACGGACGAATAATGAAAAACTGTTTTTT
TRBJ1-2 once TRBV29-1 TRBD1 CSVLNRDRNYGYTF TGCAGCGTCCTAAACCGGGACAGGAACTATGGCTACACCTTC
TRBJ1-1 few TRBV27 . CASRLIQSNTEAFF TGTGCCAGCAGGTTAATTCAGTCGAACACTGAAGCTTTCTTT
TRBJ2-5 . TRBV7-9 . CASSLVEETQYF TGTGCCAGCAGCTTGGTGGAAGAGACCCAGTACTTC
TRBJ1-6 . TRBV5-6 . CASSLAPGEGNSPLHF TGTGCCAGCAGCTTGGCTCCAGGCGAGGGGAATTCACCCCTCCACTTT